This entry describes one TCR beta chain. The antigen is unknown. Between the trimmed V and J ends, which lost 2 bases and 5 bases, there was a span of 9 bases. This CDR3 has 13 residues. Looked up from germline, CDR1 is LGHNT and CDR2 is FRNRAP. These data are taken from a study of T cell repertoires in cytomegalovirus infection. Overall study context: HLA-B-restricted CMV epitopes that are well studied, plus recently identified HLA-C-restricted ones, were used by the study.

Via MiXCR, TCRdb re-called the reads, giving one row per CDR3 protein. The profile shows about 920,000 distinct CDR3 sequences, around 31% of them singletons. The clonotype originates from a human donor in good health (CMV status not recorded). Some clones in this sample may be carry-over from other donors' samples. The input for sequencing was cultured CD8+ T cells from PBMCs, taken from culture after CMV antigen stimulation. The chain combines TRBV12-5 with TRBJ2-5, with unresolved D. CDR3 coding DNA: TGTGCTAGTGGTTTGAGTTATAAGGAGACCCAGTACTTC. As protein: CASGLSYKETQYF.